This T cell receptor beta chain emerged from a study of T cells in Graves' hyperthyroidism and ophthalmopathy (dated by TCRdb to about 2019). Background for the entire study: Peripheral blood was sampled at the time of initial diagnosis, prior to any treatment. To identify TCR V-J signatures that set the groups apart, the researchers used a discovery cohort of 95 to 100 patients, made up of 40 to 45 with Graves' ophthalmopathy and 55 to 65 with stable Graves' hyperthyroidism. Prospective prediction of ophthalmopathy was tested in an independent validation cohort of approximately 18 hyperthyroidism patients and 15 to 17 patients who later progressed to ophthalmopathy. For training and testing, the 110 or so patients in the discovery cohort were randomly divided in a 7:3 ratio. Thyroid tissue and blood T-cell repertoires from six Graves' hyperthyroidism patients were also compared in the study. After sampling, hyperthyroidism patients received methimazole starting at 30 mg daily, and ophthalmopathy patients received high-dose intravenous methylprednisolone. The paper describes TCR Vbeta CDR3 sequencing of fewer than 150 peripheral blood samples, made up of 43 ophthalmopathy patients, 70 to 75 hyperthyroidism patients and 17 progressor patients. Here is what the overall study found, with its caveats: In validation, the model predicted progression to ophthalmopathy with over 60% sensitivity and 72% to 85% specificity, a median of about six months before onset. Most expanded thyroid clonotypes (frequency above 0.001) were also detected in blood, suggesting blood repertoires may reflect thyroid immune responses. No statistical method was used to fix the sample size in advance, and group allocation was not hidden from the investigators. A model built on a 13 V-J signature distinguished ophthalmopathy from stable hyperthyroidism, reaching about 88% sensitivity and 81.08% specificity in cross-validation and 80%/75% in testing.

The TCR beta CDR3 regions were amplified from the RNA transcripts. The first round of RT-PCR for the TCR CDR3 was performed with the HTBI primer set and the Qiagen OneStep RT-PCR kit. Libraries were constructed in a second round of multiplex PCR, after which size selection and purification were performed. Sequencing of the libraries was done on an Illumina HiSeq2000 using paired-end 100 bp reads. From the authors' description of their analysis: SOAPnuke was used to process the raw data, throwing out any read that contained adapters or uncalled bases, had a mean Phred below 15, or lacked an exact constant-primer or identifier match. High-quality paired reads were merged using COPE v1.2.5, and each unique nucleotide sequence was defined as a clonotype. MiTCR v1.1 was used to align the clonotypes against IMGT TRBV, TRBD and TRBJ reference segments. The analysis included only V-J combinations with a frequency above 0.0001, which together covered 98% to 99.2% of the repertoires. A TCS score was defined as the ratio between F50 (clonal expansion) and ExV (chaos), using BLOSUM62-based TCRdist between CDR3 peptides within each V-J. Welch's t-statistics and random forest reduced some 510 V-J features to 10 to 15, which were used in a naive Bayes classifier (R e1071). The public reads were run again by TCRdb, first through fastp at Q25 and then through MiXCR, and only productive beta chains were kept. Each CDR3 protein gets just one entry, which takes the most common genes and DNA from the rows behind it. TCRdb, not the authors, supplied the V and J calls. This sample gives some 600,000 distinct CDR3 sequences in total; 14% of them show up just once. The ten largest clonotypes hold roughly 5.5% of the sample.

This clonotype was counted ten times or more. This clone's antigen is unknown. Base qualities are not provided; no much larger clone lies one nucleotide away. Hyperthyroidism patients were newly diagnosed, had a disease duration of under 2 months, and were aged 18 to 65 years. Exclusion was applied to patients with uncontrolled infections, other autoimmune diseases, pregnancy or lactation. Clinical symptoms, serum thyroxine and TRAb, thyroid ultrasound, and orbital computed tomography formed the basis for the diagnoses. For progressor patients, blood was drawn at the first diagnosis of hyperthyroidism, before any ophthalmopathy symptoms had appeared. PBMCs were isolated from about 9.1 ml of fresh peripheral blood by Ficoll-Paque density gradient centrifugation. Progressor patients were initially diagnosed with Graves' hyperthyroidism and developed ophthalmopathy during follow-up. Total RNA was extracted using Trizol reagent, and RNA quality was assessed on an Agilent 2100 Bioanalyzer.

The TCR was taken from a woman aged 25 to 45 with Graves' hyperthyroidism that later progressed to Graves' ophthalmopathy. Sequencing input: blood.

The CDR3 protein: CASSQGFATGELFF. Here is the DNA: TGTGCCAGCAGCCAGGGGTTCGCGACCGGGGAGCTGTTTTTT. The chain joins TRBV14 to TRBJ2-2; the D gene cannot be resolved reliably. The CDR3 sequence holds 14 residues, the cysteine and phenylalanine included. The sequence is cut down to CDR3 DNA, 42 bases in frame from base 1. Between the V and J ends, shortened by 3 bases and 5 bases respectively, the junction contains 10 bases. Sequences SGHDN (CDR1) and FVKESK (CDR2) are obtained from the germline V gene.